This T cell receptor (beta chain) appears in the sequencing data of a study of blood T cell repertoires in COVID-19. The assay was immunoSEQ multiplex PCR, and TCRdb's table has in-frame clones only and misses some. The sample consists of about 120,000 clones, around 83% of them appearing once. This sequence originates from a man older than 75 with active or convalescent COVID-19. The sequencing sample was made of peripheral blood.

CDR3 in amino acids: CSVPAVWGYTF. The CDR3 nucleotides read TGCAGTGTTCCTGCAGTTTGGGGCTACACCTTC. The V call is TRBV20-1, the J call TRBJ1-2, with D unresolved. V was pared by 7 bases and J by 8 bases, with 14 bases between. CDR3 size: 11 residues. Germline CDR1 is DFQATT and CDR2 is SNEGSKA (reference sequence).